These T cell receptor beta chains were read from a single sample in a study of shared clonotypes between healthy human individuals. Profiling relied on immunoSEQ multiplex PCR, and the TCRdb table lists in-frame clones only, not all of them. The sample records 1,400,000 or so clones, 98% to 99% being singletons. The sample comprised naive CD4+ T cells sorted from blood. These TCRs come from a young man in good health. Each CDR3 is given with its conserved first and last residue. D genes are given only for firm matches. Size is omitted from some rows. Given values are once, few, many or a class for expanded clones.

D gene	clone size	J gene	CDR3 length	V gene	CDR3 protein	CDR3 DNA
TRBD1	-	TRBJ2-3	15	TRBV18	CASSPGTGGPDTQYF	TGTGCCAGCTCACCCGGGACAGGGGGCCCAGATACGCAGTATTTT
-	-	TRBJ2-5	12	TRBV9	CASSKVGETQYF	TGTGCCAGCAGCAAAGTGGGGGAGACCCAGTACTTC
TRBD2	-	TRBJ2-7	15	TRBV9	CASSRAGGYIYEQYF	TGTGCCAGCAGCCGAGCGGGAGGTTATATTTACGAGCAGTACTTC
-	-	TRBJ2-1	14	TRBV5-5	CASSPLAAGNEQFF	TGTGCCAGCAGCCCCCTGGCGGCAGGCAATGAGCAGTTCTTC
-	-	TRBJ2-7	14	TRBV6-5	CASRPTGTNYEQYF	TGTGCCAGCAGGCCCACCGGGACCAACTACGAGCAGTACTTC
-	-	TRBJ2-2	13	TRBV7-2	CASSSPLGGELFF	TGTGCCAGCAGCTCTCCCTTGGGCGGGGAGCTGTTTTTT
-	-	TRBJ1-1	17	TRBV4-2	CASSQGFGFETNTEAFF	TGTGCCAGCAGCCAAGGCTTTGGCTTTGAGACGAACACTGAAGCTTTCTTT
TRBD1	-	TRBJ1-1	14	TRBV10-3	CAISGQGSGTEAFF	TGTGCCATCAGCGGACAGGGGTCGGGCACTGAAGCTTTCTTT
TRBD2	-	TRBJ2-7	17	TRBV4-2	CASSRSPGTSDPYEQYF	TGTGCCAGCAGCCGATCTCCCGGGACTAGTGATCCCTACGAGCAGTACTTC
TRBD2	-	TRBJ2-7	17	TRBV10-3	CAISEGLAGGPRYEQYF	TGTGCCATCAGTGAGGGGCTAGCGGGAGGGCCTAGATACGAGCAGTACTTC
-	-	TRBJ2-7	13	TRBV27	CASRAPPFYEQYF	TGTGCCAGCAGGGCCCCACCCTTCTACGAGCAGTACTTC
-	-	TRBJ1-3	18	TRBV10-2	CASSDLPGPGPSGNTIYF	TGCGCCAGCAGTGACTTACCGGGCCCGGGACCCTCTGGAAACACCATATATTTT
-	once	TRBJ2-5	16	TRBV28	CATRSIIRGLGETQYF	TGTGCCACTAGATCCATTATCCGGGGTTTGGGGGAGACCCAGTACTTC
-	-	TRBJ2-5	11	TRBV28	CASGGWETQYF	TGTGCCAGCGGGGGCTGGGAGACCCAGTACTTC
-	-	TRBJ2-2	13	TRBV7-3	CASSPPGAGELFF	TGTGCCAGCAGCCCCCCGGGGGCCGGGGAGCTGTTTTTT
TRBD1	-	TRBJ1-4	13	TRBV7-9	CASTADRGGKLFF	TGTGCCAGCACCGCGGACAGGGGGGGAAAACTGTTTTTT
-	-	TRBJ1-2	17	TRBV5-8	CASSLVQGNRAFYGYTF	TGTGCCAGCAGCTTGGTTCAGGGAAACAGGGCCTTCTATGGCTACACCTTC
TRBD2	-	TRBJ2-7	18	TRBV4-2	CASSQSGLAGGGPCEQYF	TGTGCCAGCAGCCAATCGGGACTAGCGGGAGGGGGGCCTTGTGAGCAGTACTTC
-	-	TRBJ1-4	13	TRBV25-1	CASRKDLREKLFF	TGTGCCAGCCGTAAGGACCTCAGGGAAAAACTGTTTTTT
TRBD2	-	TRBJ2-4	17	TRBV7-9	CASSLETSPTSKNIQYF	TGTGCCAGCAGCTTAGAGACTAGCCCGACTTCCAAAAACATTCAGTACTTC
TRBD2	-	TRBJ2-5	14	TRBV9	CASSDGTSGETQYF	TGTGCCAGCAGCGACGGGACTAGCGGAGAGACCCAGTACTTC
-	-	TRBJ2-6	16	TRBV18	CASSPPNRAGANVLTF	TGTGCCAGCTCACCACCGAACAGGGCTGGGGCCAACGTCCTGACTTTC
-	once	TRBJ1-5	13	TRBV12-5	CASGLGVGQPQHF	TGTGCTAGTGGTTTGGGCGTAGGCCAGCCCCAGCATTTT
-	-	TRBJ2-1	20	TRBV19	CASRPGETGVKKASYNEQFF	TGTGCCAGTAGACCAGGGGAGACCGGGGTCAAGAAAGCCTCCTACAATGAGCAGTTCTTC
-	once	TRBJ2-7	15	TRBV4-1	CASSQEPYGSYEQYF	TGCGCCAGCAGCCAAGAACCATACGGCTCCTACGAGCAGTACTTC
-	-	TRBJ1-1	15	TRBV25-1	CASSGTPRKNTEAFF	TGTGCCAGCAGTGGAACCCCTCGAAAGAACACTGAAGCTTTCTTT
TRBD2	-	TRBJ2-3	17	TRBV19	CASSIDATSGVTDTQYF	TGTGCCAGTAGTATAGACGCGACTAGCGGGGTCACAGATACGCAGTATTTT
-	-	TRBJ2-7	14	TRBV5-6	CASSLDRVAYEQYF	TGTGCCAGCAGCTTGGACAGGGTCGCCTACGAGCAGTACTTC
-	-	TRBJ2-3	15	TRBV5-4	CASSRTQGGTDTQYF	TGTGCCAGCAGCCGGACTCAAGGAGGAACAGATACGCAGTATTTT
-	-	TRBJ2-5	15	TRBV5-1	CASSFDGEPFETQYF	TGCGCCAGCAGCTTCGACGGAGAACCCTTCGAGACCCAGTACTTC
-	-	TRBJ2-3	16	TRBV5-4	CASSRRTPLSTDTQYF	TGTGCCAGCAGCCGGCGGACTCCTTTATCCACAGATACGCAGTATTTT
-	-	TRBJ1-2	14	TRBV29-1	CSVDRDTSNYGYTF	TGCAGCGTTGACCGGGACACCTCTAACTATGGCTACACCTTC
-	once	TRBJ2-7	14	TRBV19	CASSIRLNSYEQYF	TGTGCCAGTAGTATTCGGCTGAACTCCTACGAGCAGTACTTC
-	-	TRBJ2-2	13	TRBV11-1	CASSLKRTGELFF	TGTGCCAGCAGCTTAAAGAGAACCGGGGAGCTGTTTTTT
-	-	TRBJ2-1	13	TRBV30	CAWSRGLGNEQFF	TGTGCCTGGAGTCGAGGACTGGGCAATGAGCAGTTCTTC
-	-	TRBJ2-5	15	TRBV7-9	CASNRLRPAQETQYF	TGTGCCAGCAACCGCCTGAGGCCAGCCCAAGAGACCCAGTACTTC
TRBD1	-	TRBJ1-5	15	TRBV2	CASSVSGQLSQPQHF	TGTGCCAGCTCCGTCTCGGGACAGCTAAGTCAGCCCCAGCATTTT
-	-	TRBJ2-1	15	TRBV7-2	CASNKDSLYYNEQFF	TGTGCCAGCAACAAGGACAGCCTCTACTACAATGAGCAGTTCTTC
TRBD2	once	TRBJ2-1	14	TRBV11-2	CASSMGLAEGEQFF	TGTGCCAGCAGCATGGGACTAGCTGAAGGTGAGCAGTTCTTC
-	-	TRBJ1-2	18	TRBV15	CATSRDLRAGRTNYGYTF	TGTGCCACCAGCAGAGATCTTCGGGCGGGGAGAACTAACTATGGCTACACCTTC
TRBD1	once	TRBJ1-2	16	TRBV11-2	CASSSFSTGAVYGYTF	TGTGCCAGCAGCTCCTTCTCGACAGGGGCCGTCTATGGCTACACCTTC
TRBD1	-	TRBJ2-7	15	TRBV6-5	CASTPDLTGRYEQYF	TGTGCCAGCACCCCAGACTTGACAGGGCGGTACGAGCAGTACTTC
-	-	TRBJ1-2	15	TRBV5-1	CASSLVTGRNYGYTF	TGCGCCAGCAGCTTGGTTACAGGGAGGAACTATGGCTACACCTTC
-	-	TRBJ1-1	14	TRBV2	CASSERTLGTEAFF	TGTGCCAGCAGTGAACGCACCCTGGGGACTGAAGCTTTCTTT
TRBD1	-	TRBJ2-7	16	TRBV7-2	CASSLTGGGSPYEQYF	TGTGCCAGCAGCTTGACAGGGGGTGGAAGCCCCTACGAGCAGTACTTC
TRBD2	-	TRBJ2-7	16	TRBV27	CASSSRGLAGPYEQYF	TGTGCCAGCAGCTCAAGGGGACTAGCGGGGCCATACGAGCAGTACTTC
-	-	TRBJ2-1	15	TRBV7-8	CASSLTGNRDNEQFF	TGTGCCAGCAGTCTTACAGGGAATAGGGACAATGAGCAGTTCTTC
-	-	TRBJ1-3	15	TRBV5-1	CASSIGPRAGNTIYF	TGCGCCAGCAGCATCGGGCCTAGGGCTGGAAACACCATATATTTT
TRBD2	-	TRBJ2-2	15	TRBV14	CASSIMAGEHGELFF	TGTGCCAGCTCAATCATGGCGGGGGAACACGGGGAGCTGTTTTTT
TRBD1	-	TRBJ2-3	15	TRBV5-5	CASSPGTGPHAAQYF	TGTGCCAGCAGCCCAGGGACAGGTCCTCACGCTGCGCAGTATTTT
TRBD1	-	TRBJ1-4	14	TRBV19	CASSIGQGSEKLFF	TGTGCCAGTAGTATCGGACAGGGGAGTGAAAAACTGTTTTTT
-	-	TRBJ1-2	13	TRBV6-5	CASRQDRYYGYTF	TGTGCCAGCAGACAAGACAGATACTATGGCTACACCTTC
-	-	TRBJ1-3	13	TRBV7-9	CASSETPGNTIYF	TGTGCCAGCAGCGAAACTCCTGGAAACACCATATATTTT
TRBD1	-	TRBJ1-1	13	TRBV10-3	CATLDRGDTEAFF	TGTGCCACCCTAGACAGGGGAGACACTGAAGCTTTCTTT
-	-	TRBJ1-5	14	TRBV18	CASSPNLGEQPQHF	TGTGCCAGCTCACCAAACTTAGGGGAACAGCCCCAGCATTTT
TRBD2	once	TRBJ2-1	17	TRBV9	CASSRTSGHIPEGEQFF	TGTGCCAGTTCCCGGACTAGCGGGCATATTCCTGAGGGTGAGCAGTTCTTC
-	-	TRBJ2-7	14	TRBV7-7	CASSLRGRPHEQYF	TGTGCTAGCAGCTTACGGGGCAGGCCCCACGAGCAGTACTTC
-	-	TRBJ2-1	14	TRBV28	CASYEPGRLNEQFF	TGTGCCAGTTACGAACCGGGCCGCCTAAATGAGCAGTTCTTC
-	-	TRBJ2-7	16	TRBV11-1	CASSHRFWQPDYEQYF	TGTGCCAGCAGCCACCGATTTTGGCAGCCTGACTACGAGCAGTACTTC